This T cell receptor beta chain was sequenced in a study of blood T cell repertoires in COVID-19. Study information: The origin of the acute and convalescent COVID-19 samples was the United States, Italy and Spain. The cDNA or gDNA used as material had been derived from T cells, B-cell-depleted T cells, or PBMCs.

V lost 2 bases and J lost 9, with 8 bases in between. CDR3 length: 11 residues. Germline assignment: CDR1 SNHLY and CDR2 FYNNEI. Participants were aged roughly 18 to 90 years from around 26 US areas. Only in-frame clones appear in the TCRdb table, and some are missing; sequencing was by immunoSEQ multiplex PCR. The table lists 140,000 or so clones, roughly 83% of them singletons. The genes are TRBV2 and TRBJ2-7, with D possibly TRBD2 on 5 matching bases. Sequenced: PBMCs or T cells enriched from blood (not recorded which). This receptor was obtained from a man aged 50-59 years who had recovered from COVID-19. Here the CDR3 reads CASSERAAQYF. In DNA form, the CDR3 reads TGTGCCAGCAGTGAACGAGCGGCGCAGTACTTC.